This T cell receptor beta chain was retrieved from a study of T cell responses to AZD1222 COVID-19 vaccine. A remark on this clone: Its target is unknown.

Study-level findings and limits: Unmutated variant regions are reportedly targeted by nearly half of spike-specific TCRs.

TCRdb keeps only in-frame clones here, not all; method: immunoSEQ multiplex PCR. Altogether about 130,000 clones are present, roughly 90% being singletons, with the ten largest covering 1.9%. Germline values: CDR1 SGHVS, CDR2 FNYEAQ. Trimming took 5 bases from V and 0 from J, leaving 11 bases between them. The CDR3 runs 15 residues. Sequenced material: peripheral blood, taken on day 0 of AZD1222 vaccination. This chain connects TRBV7-6 to TRBJ1-3; perhaps TRBD1 as D (5 bases). This clonotype was obtained from an adult in good health. The CDR3: CASSLTRGSGNTIYF. CDR3 nucleotide sequence: TGTGCCAGCAGCCTTACTAGGGGCTCTGGAAACACCATATATTTT.